Listed here are 30 T cell receptor beta chains from one sample, sequenced in a study of blood T cells in healthy people across ages. Using a J-beta primer mix together with a sample-barcoded 5' primer, a second PCR was run for roughly 6 to 11 cycles. TCRdb re-called the 5' RACE reads through MiXCR, storing one row per CDR3 protein. The sample includes around 1.7 million distinct CDR3 sequences, roughly 27% of them seen just once. Sequencing was performed on blood. These receptors were collected from a woman aged 25 to 45 in good health.

This clonotype was counted many times. This chain joins TRBV5-1 and TRBJ2-7, with 9 bases identical to TRBD1. Germline CDR1 and CDR2: SGHRS and YFSETQ. Trimming at V came to 7 bases and at J to 5 bases, leaving 10 bases not matched to a gene. The CDR3 has 14 residues. The DNA of the CDR3 is TGCGCCAGCGATACAACGGGACAGGGTAACGAGCAGTACTTC. This codes for CASDTTGQGNEQYF.

The rearrangement uses TRBV12-3 or TRBV12-4 and TRBJ2-3; the D gene is possibly TRBD1 (6 bases). V lost 5 bases to trimming and J lost 0 bases, with 15 bases between them. The CDR3 is made up of 16 amino acids. The CDR3 loop reads CASSRQASSSTDTQYF. CDR3 coding DNA: TGTGCCAGCAGTCGACAGGCCTCCTCCAGCACAGATACGCAGTATTTT.

Regarding this clonotype: The junction differs from germline at one of its ends, possibly a read error. The chain carries TRBV7-9 and TRBJ2-7, with 8 positions matching TRBD1. CDR3 size: 16 residues. The germline gives CDR1 SEHNR, CDR2 FQNEAQ (reference sequence). CDR3 region: CASSLDRGADSHEQYF. The CDR3 DNA reads as TGTGCCAGCAGCTTAGACAGGGGGGCAGACTCCCACGAGCAGTACTTC.

The chain uses TRBV20-1 and TRBJ2-5; D is possibly TRBD2 (6 bases). The V end was cut by 2 bases, the J end by 1 base, with 11 bases between. Germline CDR1 and CDR2: DFQATT and SNEGSKA (reference sequence). The CDR3 is 14 residues long. This CDR3 reads CSARTRDAQETQYF. In nucleotides, the CDR3 is TGCAGTGCTAGAACGCGGGACGCCCAAGAGACCCAGTACTTC.

Only a few counts were recorded for this clonotype. Compared with germline, one end of the junction differs, possibly owing to a read error. V is TRBV12-3 or TRBV12-4 and J is TRBJ2-6; possibly TRBD1 for D (5 bases). This CDR3 spans 16 amino acids. The CDR3 loop is CASSPSHSSGANILTF. As DNA, the CDR3 is TGTGCCAGCAGTCCCTCTCACAGCTCTGGGGCCAACATCCTGACTTTC.

In this sample, this clonotype turned up many times. This chain uses TRBV6-6 with TRBJ2-5; 8 bases agree with TRBD1. The CDR3 sequence is 16 residues long. V dropped 2 bases and J dropped 0; count of bases not matched to a gene: 5. From germline, CDR1 is MNHNY and CDR2 SVGAGI (reference sequence). This CDR3 reads CASSYRRTGYQETQYF. In DNA, the CDR3 is TGTGCCAGCAGTTACCGCCGGACAGGGTACCAAGAGACCCAGTACTTC.

This clonotype has more than one count but fewer than ten. This chain links TRBV20-1 with TRBJ2-1, with 8 nucleotides matching TRBD2. CDR1 DFQATT and CDR2 SNEGSKA come from the germline V gene (reference sequence). The trim removed 0 bases at V and 4 bases at J, leaving 8 bases unmatched. CDR3 size: 16 residues. CDR3 residues: CSARDLPGGRYNEQFF. The CDR3 DNA sequence: TGCAGTGCTAGAGATCTCCCGGGGGGGCGATACAATGAGCAGTTCTTC.

In its sample, this clonotype was seen a few times. This may come from a read error, since a much larger clone is one base off. The V call is TRBV7-2, the J call TRBJ2-3; D not certain. The CDR3 length is 12 residues. Germline CDR1 is SGHTA and CDR2 is FQGNSA. CDR3 amino acids: CASSLVADAQYF. In DNA, the CDR3 is TGTGCCAGCAGCTTAGTGGCAGATGCGCAGTATTTT.

This clonotype was observed a handful of times. The rearrangement links TRBV3-1 to TRBJ1-5; 10 bases are shared with TRBD1. V gave up 1 base and J gave up 9 bases; unmatched junction bases: 9. The CDR3 is 16 residues long. The germline gives CDR1 LGHDT, CDR2 YNNKEL (reference sequence). This chain's CDR3 is CASSQGSGTGASPQHF. CDR3 DNA sequence: TGTGCCAGCAGCCAAGGGTCCGGGACAGGGGCCTCGCCCCAGCATTTT.

The J gene is TRBJ1-1, the V gene TRBV20-1; 7 bases line up with TRBD1. Per germline, CDR1 DFQATT and CDR2 SNEGSKA (reference sequence). CDR3 length: 15 residues. V gave up 0 bases and J gave up 3 bases; unmatched junction bases: 7. This CDR3 is CSARDPGGWDTEAFF. CDR3 DNA: TGCAGTGCTAGAGACCCAGGGGGTTGGGACACTGAAGCTTTCTTT.

This clonotype was detected only a few times. J is TRBJ1-5 and V is TRBV20-1, with a tentative D call TRBD1 (6 bases). Germline-derived CDR1 and CDR2 are DFQATT and SNEGSKA (reference sequence). This CDR3 spans 14 amino acids. Trimming removed 6 bases from V and 7 bases from J, with 19 bases in between. As DNA, the CDR3 is TGCAGTGCCTACAACCAAGGGGGAGGGCAGCCCCAGCATTTT. Its protein product is CSAYNQGGGQPQHF.

The sample holds a few counts of this clonotype. The DNA for the CDR3 is TGTGCAAGTCGATTCATAGCGGGAGCCGGATGTGAGCAGTTCTTC. Translation: CASRFIAGAGCEQFF. This rearrangement joins TRBV12-2 to TRBJ2-1; the table's D call, TRBD2, has no DNA check behind it. TRBV12-2 is designated a pseudogene. This CDR3 is built from 15 residues.

The table lists this clonotype with a few counts. The chain employs TRBV5-1 and TRBJ2-1, with D maybe TRBD2 (6 bases). The germline gives CDR1 SGHRS, CDR2 YFSETQ. Deletions cut 1 base from V and 3 bases from J, with 11 bases between. This CDR3 contains 15 residues. CDR3 protein: CASSLFPGSYNEQFF. The CDR3, as DNA: TGCGCCAGCAGCTTGTTTCCCGGGAGCTACAATGAGCAGTTCTTC.

A note on this clonotype: At one end, the junction sequence differs from germline, possibly due to a read error. The chain carries TRBV5-1 and TRBJ2-2; D is possibly TRBD2 (5 bases). This CDR3 is 15 amino acids long. CDR1 SGHRS and CDR2 YFSETQ come from the germline V gene. CDR3 coding DNA: TGTGCCAACAGCTTGGGAGTCCCCAACACCGGGGAGCTGTTTTTT. Its translation is CANSLGVPNTGELFF. Drawing the rest from reference TRBV5-1 and TRBJ2-2, the complete variable domain is KAGVTQTPRYLIKTRGQQVTLSCSPISGHRSVSWYQQTPGQGLQFLFEYFSETQRNKGNFPGRFSGRQFSNSRSEMNVSTLELGDSALYLCANSLGVPNTGELFFGEGSRLTVL.

The chain employs TRBV12-5 and TRBJ1-5; D gene unclear. TRBJ2-3 matches the DNA end more closely, so the J call is doubtful. Germline CDR1 reads LGHNT; CDR2 reads FRNRAP. This CDR3 is 13 amino acids long. CDR3 DNA sequence: TGTGCTAGTGGTTTCGAACAGAATCAGCCCCAGTATTTT. Translated, it gives CASGFEQNQPQYF.

A few counts support this clonotype. The chain couples TRBV9 to TRBJ2-5; D is perhaps TRBD1 (5 bases). This CDR3 comprises 15 residues. V dropped 3 bases and J dropped 1 base, with 13 bases sitting between them. CDR1 and CDR2 (germline): SGDLS, YYNGEE. The CDR3 region is CASSGGAGAQETQYF. CDR3 in DNA: TGTGCCAGCAGCGGAGGAGCTGGGGCCCAAGAGACCCAGTACTTC.

V usage is TRBV3-1 and J usage is TRBJ2-7; D is undetermined. V dropped 1 base and J dropped 2 bases, with 9 bases sitting between them. This CDR3 is 14 amino acids long. Germline loops: CDR1 LGHDT, CDR2 YNNKEL (reference sequence). The CDR3 region is CASSQGIRTYEQYF. The CDR3 bases are TGTGCCAGCAGCCAAGGGATACGTACCTACGAGCAGTACTTC.

The chain carries TRBV24-1 and TRBJ2-1; D remains unclear. V was trimmed by 7 bases and J by 8 bases, leaving 11 bases between them. The germline V gene encodes CDR1 KGHDR and CDR2 SFDVKD. The CDR3 is 12 amino acids. CDR3 in DNA: TGTGCCACCAGAGGTAGTACGGATGAGCAGTTCTTC. Translation: CATRGSTDEQFF.

This clonotype showed up just a few times. The chain recombines TRBV5-4 with TRBJ2-1, with a possible D match to TRBD2 (5 bases). With 2 bases removed from V and 4 bases from J, the gap between germline ends came to 13 bases. Germline V CDR1 and CDR2: SGHNT, YYREEE (reference sequence). There are 15 residues in the CDR3. In nucleotides, the CDR3 is TGTGCCAGCAGCTTTAACGGGGTAGAGTACAATGAGCAGTTCTTC. Translated, it gives CASSFNGVEYNEQFF.

Comments on this clonotype: Possible read error: a much larger clone is one base away. CDR3 in amino acids: CSVSGIGPPTDGYTF. The CDR3 DNA reads as TGCAGCGTTTCGGGAATTGGGCCCCCGACGGATGGCTACACCTTC. The chain carries TRBV29-1 and TRBJ1-2; unclear D gene. Trimming took off 5 bases at V and 6 bases at J, with 22 bases between the two ends. The germline gives CDR1 SQVTM, CDR2 ANQGSEA. The CDR3 is made up of 15 amino acids.

The rearrangement joins TRBV5-6 to TRBJ2-2; D unresolved. Germline V gives CDR1 SGHDT, CDR2 YYEEEE. The CDR3 is 14 residues long. Trimming pared 4 bases from V and 4 bases from J, leaving 11 bases between. The CDR3 DNA sequence: TGTGCCAGCAGCCCGAAGATGATCACCGGGGAGCTGTTTTTT. Its translation: CASSPKMITGELFF.

This clonotype showed up just a few times. The chain carries TRBV29-1 and TRBJ1-2; 8 nucleotides match TRBD1. Germline values: CDR1 SQVTM, CDR2 ANQGSEA. This CDR3 comprises 12 residues. Germline trimming cut 4 bases from V and 5 bases from J; bases unmatched to any gene: 3. CDR3 nucleotides: TGCAGCGTTGCAGGGGGCGGATATGGCTACACCTTC. Translated, it gives CSVAGGGYGYTF.

The genes are TRBV5-1 and TRBJ2-6; D not certain. From germline, CDR1 is SGHRS and CDR2 YFSETQ. V shed 4 bases and J shed 2 bases, with 13 bases lying between them. CDR3 length: 16 residues. CDR3 nucleotide sequence: TGCGCCAGCAGCCCAAGTCCCCCCGCTGGGGCCAACGTCCTGACTTTC. Translated: CASSPSPPAGANVLTF.

This clonotype was observed a few times. The chain uses TRBV6-2 or TRBV6-3 and TRBJ1-1; D gene ambiguous. This CDR3 has 14 residues. The germline gives CDR1 MNHEY, CDR2 SVGEGT. V lost 6 bases, J lost 1 base, and 12 bases lay in between. In DNA, the CDR3 is TGTGCCAGCAGCCTGGGTTATGGGAACACTGAAGCTTTCTTT. It is translated as CASSLGYGNTEAFF.

This sequence joins TRBV29-1 and TRBJ2-5; D is unresolved. This CDR3 is 11 amino acids long. The germline CDR1 and CDR2 sequences are SQVTM and ANQGSEA. Trimming removed 4 bases at V and 2 bases at J, with 5 bases between. CDR3 region: CSVGYQETQYF. CDR3 in DNA: TGCAGCGTTGGGTATCAAGAGACCCAGTACTTC. Full variable domain (remainder filled in from reference TRBV29-1 and TRBJ2-5): SAVISQKPSRDICQRGTSLTIQCQVDSQVTMMFWYRQQPGQSLTLIATANQGSEATYESGFVIDKFPISRPNLTFSTLTVSNMSPEDSSIYLCSVGYQETQYFGPGTRLLVL.

This clonotype was seen only a few times. The chain uses TRBV20-1 and TRBJ2-4; D is possibly TRBD2 (6 bases). The assigned J gene may be wrong: the sequence end matches TRBJ2-7 better. This CDR3 region has 16 residues. Germline assignment: CDR1 DFQATT and CDR2 SNEGSKA (reference sequence). CDR3 residues: CSAARDSFRGLYEQYF. The CDR3, as DNA: TGCAGTGCTGCCCGGGACTCCTTTCGGGGTCTCTACGAGCAGTACTTC.

This chain links TRBV4-3 with TRBJ2-5; D could derive from TRBD1 or TRBD2 (6 bases each). CDR1 LGHNA and CDR2 YSLEER come from the germline V gene. The CDR3 contains 15 residues. The V end lost 0 bases, the J end lost 9 bases, and 17 bases lay between the germline ends. CDR3: CASSQERGQGEAQYF. The DNA for the CDR3 is TGCGCCAGCAGCCAAGAACGGGGGCAGGGTGAGGCCCAGTACTTC.

The sample holds a few counts of this clonotype. This chain uses TRBV9 with TRBJ2-4; 7 bases match TRBD2. The last part of the DNA fits TRBJ2-7 better; the J call may be wrong. The CDR3 covers 16 residues. Per the germline V gene, CDR1 is SGDLS and CDR2 is YYNGEE. The CDR3 DNA reads TGTGCCAGCAGCGTAGGCGCTAGCGGTGCATCCTACGAGCAGTACTTC. It is translated as CASSVGASGASYEQYF.

The V call is TRBV5-1, the J call TRBJ2-1; 9 bases align to TRBD1. J lost 4 bases, V lost 4 bases, and 6 bases had no gene match. This CDR3 spans 15 amino acids. The V gene's germline CDR1 is SGHRS and CDR2 YFSETQ. The CDR3 bases are TGCGCCAGCAGCCTACAGGGGGCGCGATACAATGAGCAGTTCTTC. Translation: CASSLQGARYNEQFF.

This clonotype was observed many times. The J gene is TRBJ2-5, the V gene TRBV5-5; no clear D gene. This CDR3 is 13 amino acids long. V was trimmed by 6 bases and J by 4 bases, leaving 13 bases between them. Germline V gene sequence: CDR1 SGHKS, CDR2 YYEKEE (reference sequence). CDR3 in amino acids: CASTPLVGETQYF. CDR3 DNA: TGTGCCAGCACCCCCCTGGTAGGAGAGACCCAGTACTTC.